These T cell receptor beta chains were read from a single sample in a study of control samples from healthy donors and cancer patients. Sequenced by immunoSEQ multiplex PCR; TCRdb stores in-frame clones only, minus some. The table records 50,000 to 65,000 clones, approximately 90% of them present only once. The sequencing sample was made of PBMCs. These receptors were obtained from a man aged 25-45 years with colorectal cancer. Each CDR3 is given with its conserved first and last residue. D genes are given only for firm matches. Not all rows give a size; the values are once, few, many and, for expanded clones, a class.

J gene | clone size | D gene | V gene | CDR3 DNA | CDR3 protein
TRBJ2-7 | once | TRBD2 | TRBV6-5 | TGTGCCAGCAGCTCGACTAGCTGGGAGTACGAGCAGTACTTC | CASSSTSWEYEQYF
TRBJ1-4 | - | - | TRBV9 | TGTGCCAGCAGCCGACGCCTTAATGAAAAACTGTTTTTT | CASSRRLNEKLFF
TRBJ1-1 | few | TRBD1 | TRBV6-2/TRBV6-3 | TGTGCCAGCAGCTCGGCCGGGACAGGGGACGCTTTCTTT | CASSSAGTGDAFF
TRBJ1-3 | - | - | TRBV7-2 | TGTGCCAGCAGCTTAGCTGGGGGCTTGGCTGGAAACACCATATATTTT | CASSLAGGLAGNTIYF
TRBJ2-1 | - | - | TRBV29-1 | TGCAGCGTTGAAGTAGGCCAGGCCGATGAGCAGTTCTTC | CSVEVGQADEQFF
TRBJ2-2 | - | - | TRBV5-4 | TGTGCCAGCAGCTTGCCGGGTTGGAACACCGGGGAGCTGTTTTTT | CASSLPGWNTGELFF
TRBJ2-6 | - | - | TRBV4-3 | TGCGCCAGCAGCCCCGACAGTGGGGCAATCTCTGGGGCCAACGTCCTGACTTTC | CASSPDSGAISGANVLTF
TRBJ2-1 | once | TRBD2 | TRBV27 | TGTGCCAGCAGCTGGGTAGCGGGGGGGCAGGAGGAGCAGTTCTTC | CASSWVAGGQEEQFF
TRBJ1-2 | - | TRBD1 | TRBV6-5 | TGTGCCAGCATTTCGGGCAGGGGGAAGGGCTACACCTTC | CASISGRGKGYTF
TRBJ1-1 | - | - | TRBV2 | TGTGCCAGCAAACGGAGACAGGTGGGCACTGAAGCTTTCTTT | CASKRRQVGTEAFF
TRBJ2-3 | - | - | TRBV4-3 | TGCGCCAGCAGCCAAGATGAGGGGACGCAGTATTTT | CASSQDEGTQYF
TRBJ2-3 | - | - | TRBV10-1 | TGCGCCAGCAGTGAGTCGAAGCAGGGCACAGATACGCAGTATTTT | CASSESKQGTDTQYF
TRBJ2-5 | once | - | TRBV21-1 | TGTGCCAGCAGCTGCCGGGACAGACAAGAGACCCAGTACTTC | CASSCRDRQETQYF
TRBJ1-2 | - | TRBD1 | TRBV3-1/TRBV3-2 | TGTGCCAGCAGCCCCCAAAGAACAGGGGAGGTGAGTCTTAACTATGGCTACACCTTC | CASSPQRTGEVSLNYGYTF
TRBJ2-5 | - | TRBD2 | TRBV3-1/TRBV3-2 | TGTGCCAGCAGCCAAGTTGCGCTAGCGGGGGAGTACTTC | CASSQVALAGEYF
TRBJ1-2 | - | - | TRBV6-5 | TGTGCCAGCAGTTCAGGACGGGGGAACTATGGCTACACCTTC | CASSSGRGNYGYTF
TRBJ1-2 | - | - | TRBV27 | TGTGCCAGCAGCCGGGACGGAGCTAACTATGGCTACACCTTC | CASSRDGANYGYTF
TRBJ2-5 | - | TRBD2 | TRBV24-1 | TGTGCCACCAGTGATGGACTAGCGGGGCTCCAAGAGACCCAGTACTTC | CATSDGLAGLQETQYF
TRBJ1-1 | - | TRBD1 | TRBV5-5 | TGTGCCAGCAGCTCCCCGGACAGGGGATTAACTGAAGCTTTCTTT | CASSSPDRGLTEAFF
TRBJ2-3 | few | - | TRBV30 | TGTGCCTGGAGTGCGAGCTGGCAGTGGGATACGCAGTATTTT | CAWSASWQWDTQYF
TRBJ1-5 | once | TRBD1 | TRBV5-1 | TGCGCCAGCAGCCTGGAGACAGGGGGCAAGCAGCCCCAGCATTTT | CASSLETGGKQPQHF
TRBJ1-2 | once | - | TRBV2 | TGTGCCAGCAGTGAACGACGGTTCTATGGCTACACCTTC | CASSERRFYGYTF
TRBJ1-1 | - | - | TRBV5-6 | TGTGCCAGCAGCTCCGCCCTGGGGAAAGCTTTCTTT | CASSSALGKAFF
TRBJ2-7 | - | - | TRBV5-1 | TGCGCCAGCTCTAGTACCGGGACAAGCGAGCAGTACTTC | CASSSTGTSEQYF
TRBJ1-2 | - | - | TRBV6-5 | TGTGCCAGCAGCCTCCTTTCCTCAGGGTCGGACGGCTACACCTTC | CASSLLSSGSDGYTF
TRBJ2-3 | - | - | TRBV20-1 | TGCAGTGCTAGTGACGGCCCAACAGATACGCAGTATTTT | CSASDGPTDTQYF
TRBJ1-5 | - | TRBD1 | TRBV19 | TGTGCCAGTCGGGGACAGGGGAGGAACAATCAGCCCCAGCATTTT | CASRGQGRNNQPQHF
TRBJ1-4 | - | - | TRBV30 | TGTGCCTGGGCCCGCGGTAGGGTGGGGATCGGGACTAATGAAAAACTGTTTTTT | CAWARGRVGIGTNEKLFF
TRBJ1-4 | once | - | TRBV6-5 | TGTGCCAGCAGCTCCCACCTAGCTAATGAAAAACTGTTTTTT | CASSSHLANEKLFF
TRBJ1-1 | - | TRBD1 | TRBV12-3/TRBV12-4 | TGTGCCAGCAGCCGCGGGGACAGGGCTTTCTTT | CASSRGDRAFF
TRBJ1-6 | - | - | TRBV30 | TGTGCCTGGAGCCCTGACAGTCCCAATAATTCACCCCTCCACTTT | CAWSPDSPNNSPLHF
TRBJ2-3 | - | TRBD1 | TRBV12-5 | TGTGCTAGTGGTTTGAGCGGGACAGGGATAGGCGATACGCAGTATTTT | CASGLSGTGIGDTQYF
TRBJ2-3 | few | - | TRBV3-1/TRBV3-2 | TGTGCCAGCAGCCAGCGACTTGCTAGCACAGATACGCAGTATTTT | CASSQRLASTDTQYF
TRBJ1-4 | - | - | TRBV6-5 | TGTGCCAGCAAAGACTGGGACGCTGAAAAACTGTTTTTT | CASKDWDAEKLFF
TRBJ2-1 | - | - | TRBV7-2 | TGTGCCAGCAGCTTAGTTGTGGGCTCTGCCTACAATGAGCAGTTCTTC | CASSLVVGSAYNEQFF
TRBJ2-5 | - | - | TRBV10-3 | TGTGCCATCAGACAGGGATCAAATATAAGGGAGACCCAGTACTTC | CAIRQGSNIRETQYF
TRBJ1-1 | few | TRBD1 | TRBV6-5 | TGTGCCAGCAGAAGGACAGGAATGAACACTGAAGCTTTCTTT | CASRRTGMNTEAFF
TRBJ2-3 | - | TRBD1 | TRBV19 | TGTGCCAGTAGCCTCCCGGGCAGGGGGGATACGCAGTATTTT | CASSLPGRGDTQYF
TRBJ2-1 | - | - | TRBV12-3/TRBV12-4 | TGTGCCAGCAGTTCAACGCGCTATGAGCAGTTCTTC | CASSSTRYEQFF
TRBJ1-6 | - | - | TRBV19 | TGTGCCAGTAGTCCAGTGGCTAATAATTCACCCCTCCACTTT | CASSPVANNSPLHF
TRBJ2-1 | - | - | TRBV27 | TGTGCCAGCAGTTTATTTAACCCCGTTAAGGATCTTGAGCAGTTCTTC | CASSLFNPVKDLEQFF
TRBJ1-4 | - | - | TRBV6-5 | TGTGCCAGTAATAGGGGGGGAAACCCCGAAAAACTGTTTTTT | CASNRGGNPEKLFF
TRBJ2-3 | - | - | TRBV19 | TGTGCCAGTAGTATAGATGGGGGTCCCGGGGCAGATACGCAGTATTTT | CASSIDGGPGADTQYF
TRBJ1-2 | - | - | TRBV30 | TGTGCCTGGAGTGTAGGCCCGCCGGGTGGCTACACCTTC | CAWSVGPPGGYTF
TRBJ2-3 | - | TRBD2 | TRBV19 | TGTGCCAGGACTTCGGGGCGGGGGAGTCCATCCCCGGATACGCAGTATTTT | CARTSGRGSPSPDTQYF
TRBJ2-2 | - | - | TRBV4-3 | TGCGCCAGCAGCCCGACCGCAGAGGCCGGGGAGCTGTTTTTT | CASSPTAEAGELFF
TRBJ1-2 | - | TRBD1 | TRBV28 | TGTGCCAGCCAAAAGACAGGGAATACCTATGGCTACACCTTC | CASQKTGNTYGYTF
TRBJ2-1 | - | - | TRBV28 | TGTGCCAGCAGGCCCCCGGGGGACTCGAATGAGCAGTTCTTC | CASRPPGDSNEQFF
TRBJ1-2 | - | - | TRBV18 | TGTGCCAGCTCACCATCGGCGGTTGGTAGCTACTATGGCTACACCTTC | CASSPSAVGSYYGYTF
TRBJ1-1 | - | - | TRBV6-6 | TGTGCCAGCAGTTACGTGGTGAACACTGAAGCTTTCTTT | CASSYVVNTEAFF
TRBJ2-1 | - | TRBD1 | TRBV3-1/TRBV3-2 | TGTGTCAGCAGCCGGGACAGAGGGGCCCTCAATGAGCAGTTCTTC | CVSSRDRGALNEQFF
TRBJ2-1 | - | - | TRBV15 | TGTGCCACCAGCAGAGCGTTTCGATTGGGTGAGCAGTTCTTC | CATSRAFRLGEQFF
TRBJ2-3 | - | - | TRBV5-4 | TGTGCCAGCAGCACACCTCAGGGACGCACAGATACGCAGTATTTT | CASSTPQGRTDTQYF
TRBJ2-3 | - | - | TRBV18 | TGTGCCAGCTCACCACGTTCTCCGGGCCAGAGAAGCACAGATACGCAGTATTTT | CASSPRSPGQRSTDTQYF
TRBJ2-3 | - | TRBD2 | TRBV19 | TGTGCCAGTAGTATTGGGTCCGGGGGGGATACGCAGTATTTT | CASSIGSGGDTQYF
TRBJ1-2 | - | - | TRBV5-4 | TGTGCCAGCAGCTCCGACTACAGGGACGGGTATGACTATGGCTACACCTTC | CASSSDYRDGYDYGYTF